The next 25 T cell receptor beta chains were all read from a single sample in a study of blood T cell repertoires in COVID-19. Generated by immunoSEQ multiplex PCR, the TCRdb table keeps only in-frame clones and is missing some. The table shows approximately 100,000 clones, with 70% to 75% occurring only once. The sample was peripheral blood. The receptors stem from a human donor with acute or convalescent COVID-19. The donor label of this sample is uncertain.

This clone was counted only a few times. The chain joins TRBV2 to TRBJ2-1; 10 nucleotides match TRBD2. Trimming cost V 6 bases and J 7 bases; bases outside gene matches: 9. Germline CDR1 is SNHLY and CDR2 is FYNNEI. The CDR3 extends over 15 amino acids. The CDR3 sequence is CASRRLAGLRNEQFF. DNA of the CDR3: TGTGCCAGCAGGAGACTAGCGGGCCTTCGTAATGAGCAGTTCTTC.

This clone was found once. CDR3 amino acids: CATSRDWLTGGETQYF. The CDR3 DNA is TGTGCCACCAGCAGAGATTGGTTAACAGGGGGAGAGACCCAGTACTTC. The rearrangement joins TRBV15 to TRBJ2-5, with TRBD1 matching 8 bases. CDR1 and CDR2 (germline): LNHNV, YYDKDF (reference sequence). The CDR3 extends over 16 amino acids. V gave up 0 bases and J gave up 4 bases; unmatched junction bases: 7. Supplemented by reference TRBV15 and TRBJ2-5, the full variable domain reads DAMVIQNPRYQVTQFGKPVTLSCSQTLNHNVMYWYQQKSSQAPKLLFHYYDKDFNNEADTPDNFQSRRPNTSFCFLDIRSPGLGDTAMYLCATSRDWLTGGETQYFGPGTRLLVL.

This clone was picked up one time. Relative to the germline gene, one junction end is altered; a read error may explain this. Different DNA sequences within this sample yield the same CDR3. The J gene is TRBJ1-5, the V gene TRBV2; D might be TRBD1 (6 bases). This CDR3 comprises 14 residues. The germline gives CDR1 SNHLY, CDR2 FYNNEI. As DNA, the CDR3 is TGCGCCAGCACCGGGACATATAGCAATCAGCCCCAGCATTTT. Translated: CASTGTYSNQPQHF.

CDR3 sequence: CASSQGLNEQFF. CDR3 coding DNA: TGTGCCAGCAGCCAGGGTCTTAATGAGCAGTTCTTC. The chain couples TRBV2 to TRBJ2-1; tentatively, D is TRBD1 (5 bases). Trimming pared 6 bases from V and 7 bases from J, leaving 10 bases between. There are 12 residues in the CDR3. Germline V gives CDR1 SNHLY, CDR2 FYNNEI.

The genes are TRBV7-2 and TRBJ1-4, with D hard to call. CDR3 length: 15 amino acids. With 1 base removed from V and 0 bases from J, the gap between germline ends came to 6 bases. Germline V gene lookup returns CDR1 SGHTA and CDR2 FQGNSA. CDR3 coding DNA: TGTGCCAGCAGCTTAGTAAGAGCAACTAATGAAAAACTGTTTTTT. This gives the protein CASSLVRATNEKLFF.

CDR3 in DNA: TGCGCCAGCAGCTTGGAAGGCAACCTCGGGGATACGCAGTATTTT. Its translation: CASSLEGNLGDTQYF. The V gene is TRBV5-1, the J gene TRBJ2-3, with no clear D. CDR3 length: 15 amino acids. Germline CDR1 reads SGHRS; CDR2 reads YFSETQ. V lost 0 bases, J lost 6 bases, and 14 bases lay in between.

This chain uses TRBV4-1 with TRBJ2-1; 7 positions agree with TRBD1. Germline V lookup: CDR1 MGHRA, CDR2 YSYEKL. J lost 0 bases, V lost 4 bases, and 3 bases had no gene match. There are 15 residues in the CDR3. This chain's CDR3 is CASSPDRSSYNEQFF. DNA of the CDR3: TGCGCCAGCAGCCCGGACAGGAGCTCCTACAATGAGCAGTTCTTC.

The J gene is TRBJ1-2, the V gene TRBV9, with a possible D match to TRBD1 (6 bases). Per the germline V gene, CDR1 is SGDLS and CDR2 is YYNGEE. This CDR3 has 14 residues. V gave up 4 bases and J gave up 4 bases, with 14 bases separating them. The CDR3 region is CASSPGGLSYGYTF. CDR3 coding DNA: TGTGCCAGCAGCCCGGGGGGCCTTAGCTATGGCTACACCTTC. The full variable domain, in which reference TRBV9 and TRBJ1-2 provide the parts outside the CDR3, is DSGVTQTPKHLITATGQRVTLRCSPRSGDLSVYWYQQSLDQGLQFLIQYYNGEERAKGNILERFSAQQFPDLHSELNLSSLELGDSALYFCASSPGGLSYGYTFGSGTRLTVV.

The sample holds many counts of this clone. The sample contains more than one DNA sequence encoding this CDR3. The rearrangement uses TRBV19 and TRBJ2-3; perhaps TRBD1 as D (6 bases). This CDR3 comprises 15 residues. CDR1 and CDR2 (germline): LNHDA, SQIVND (reference sequence). V dropped 5 bases and J dropped 0 bases, with 12 bases sitting between them. DNA of the CDR3: TGTGCCAGTAGTCTTTACAGGGAAAGCACAGATACGCAGTATTTT. Translation gives CASSLYRESTDTQYF.

V is TRBV6-5 and J is TRBJ1-2; D not certain. This CDR3 has 15 amino acids. Trimming took 0 bases from V and 4 from J, leaving 12 bases between them. Germline CDR1 is MNHEY and CDR2 is SVGAGI. CDR3 sequence reads: CASSYSYGEGYGYTF. Here the CDR3 DNA reads TGTGCCAGCAGTTACTCGTACGGGGAGGGCTATGGCTACACCTTC.

This clone appeared once. The V gene is TRBV7-9, the J gene TRBJ1-5; TRBD1 matches at 10 bases. Germline values: CDR1 SEHNR, CDR2 FQNEAQ (reference sequence). The CDR3 totals 19 residues. J was trimmed by 0 bases and V by 1 base; bases with no gene match: 9. The CDR3 sequence is CASSLGAGTGDFSNQPQHF. CDR3 coding DNA: TGTGCCAGCAGCTTAGGGGCCGGGACAGGGGACTTTAGCAATCAGCCCCAGCATTTT.

J is TRBJ1-5 and V is TRBV15; 11 nucleotides match TRBD1. With V trimmed by 0 bases and J by 4 bases, 5 bases remained unmatched. This CDR3 contains 17 residues. Germline CDR1 LNHNV, CDR2 YYDKDF (reference sequence). The CDR3 loop reads CATSRDRRDRGNQPQHF. CDR3 DNA sequence: TGTGCCACCAGCAGAGATAGAAGGGACAGGGGGAATCAGCCCCAGCATTTT. Based on the CDR3 plus reference TRBV15 and TRBJ1-5, the full variable domain is DAMVIQNPRYQVTQFGKPVTLSCSQTLNHNVMYWYQQKSSQAPKLLFHYYDKDFNNEADTPDNFQSRRPNTSFCFLDIRSPGLGDTAMYLCATSRDRRDRGNQPQHFGDGTRLSIL.

This chain joins TRBV9 and TRBJ1-4; TRBD1 is a possible D gene (6 bases). Germline CDR1 SGDLS, CDR2 YYNGEE. The CDR3 contains 15 residues. V was pared by 4 bases and J by 0 bases, with 10 bases between. The CDR3 DNA reads TGTGCCAGCAGCCCTCGACAGGCAACTAATGAAAAACTGTTTTTT. It is translated as CASSPRQATNEKLFF.

The chain carries TRBV29-1 and TRBJ2-1, with a possible D match to TRBD2 (7 bases). V lost 5 bases, J lost 5 bases, and 13 bases lay in between. This CDR3 is 13 amino acids long. The germline gives CDR1 SQVTM, CDR2 ANQGSEA. The CDR3 sequence: CSVRRGLNNEQFF. CDR3 in DNA: TGCAGCGTTAGGCGGGGGCTTAACAATGAGCAGTTCTTC.

V and J are TRBV6-1 and TRBJ2-2; 7 bases are a match to TRBD1. Germline V gives CDR1 MNHNS, CDR2 SASEGT. The V and J ends lost 4 bases and 4 bases, in that order; junction bases with no gene match: 9. The CDR3 contains 16 residues. The CDR3 here is CASSALQGTGTGELFF. Written as DNA, the CDR3 is TGTGCCAGCAGTGCACTACAGGGGACGGGCACCGGGGAGCTGTTTTTT.

The count of this clone is one. The rearrangement links TRBV28 to TRBJ2-1, with D possibly matching TRBD1 (6 bases). Germline V gene sequence: CDR1 MDHEN, CDR2 SYDVKM. With 8 bases removed from V and 0 bases from J, the gap between germline ends came to 11 bases. The CDR3 runs to 14 residues. The CDR3 DNA follows: TGTGCCAGCGTAGGACAGCTCTCCTACAATGAGCAGTTCTTC. Its translation is CASVGQLSYNEQFF.

The chain carries TRBV11-2 and TRBJ1-1; D call uncertain. Trimming pared 5 bases from V and 0 bases from J, leaving 10 bases between. From germline, CDR1 is SGHAT and CDR2 FQNNGV. The CDR3 contains 14 residues. As DNA, the CDR3 is TGTGCCAGCAGCCAGGTGAAGCTGAACACTGAAGCTTTCTTT. Protein: CASSQVKLNTEAFF.

The V and J genes are TRBV11-2 and TRBJ2-5, with 7 bases matching TRBD1. V was pared by 0 bases and J by 5 bases, with 6 bases of the junction left unmatched. Germline-derived CDR1 and CDR2 are SGHAT and FQNNGV. This CDR3 spans 15 amino acids. The CDR3 coding sequence is TGTGCCAGCAGCTTAGATTCAACAGGGGACGAGACCCAGTACTTC. Protein sequence: CASSLDSTGDETQYF.

This sequence joins TRBV4-1 and TRBJ1-3; D remains ambiguous. V was clipped by 1 base and J by 0 bases, with 10 bases between them. The CDR3 totals 16 residues. CDR1 and CDR2 from the germline V gene are MGHRA and YSYEKL. In DNA form, the CDR3 reads TGCGCCAGCAGCCAAGGGTGGGCTTTCTCTGGAAACACCATATATTTT. It specifies CASSQGWAFSGNTIYF.

This clone was seen repeatedly, ten times or more. Here the CDR3 reads CASSEQGSIGYTF. The CDR3 DNA is TGTGCCAGCAGTGAACAGGGGTCGATCGGCTACACCTTC. V usage is TRBV2 and J usage is TRBJ1-2; weak D call: TRBD1 (6 bases). Germline CDR1 is SNHLY and CDR2 is FYNNEI. V lost 2 bases to trimming and J lost 8 bases, with 12 bases between them. The CDR3 length is 13 residues.

The chain uses TRBV18 and TRBJ2-2, with D perhaps TRBD2 (7 bases). The CDR3 covers 15 residues. Between the trimmed V and J ends, which lost 8 bases and 4 bases, there was a span of 17 bases. CDR1 and CDR2 from the germline V gene are KGHSH and LQKENI. The CDR3 DNA sequence: TGTGCCAGCAGGCTCGGGGGGCCGACCACCGGGGAGCTGTTTTTT. Amino acids: CASRLGGPTTGELFF.

CDR3: CASSPRGGSYNEQFF. CDR3 sequence (DNA): TGTGCCAGCAGCCCAAGGGGCGGCTCCTACAATGAGCAGTTCTTC. The rearrangement links TRBV7-7 to TRBJ2-1, with a weak D call TRBD1 (5 bases). The V gene's germline CDR1 is SSHAT and CDR2 FNYEAQ (reference sequence). The ends were cut back, 5 bases at V and 0 bases at J, with 11 bases in the middle. The CDR3 totals 15 residues.

The CDR3 here is CASSFGRESTDTQYF. The CDR3 DNA sequence: TGTGCCAGCAGCTTCGGTCGGGAGAGCACAGATACGCAGTATTTT. The V and J genes are TRBV5-6 and TRBJ2-3, with D perhaps TRBD2 (6 bases). V dropped 2 bases and J dropped 0 bases, with 10 bases sitting between them. The CDR3 spans 15 residues. Germline CDR1 and CDR2: SGHDT and YYEEEE.

The V and J genes are TRBV7-8 and TRBJ2-5, with unresolved D. Trimming took off 5 bases at V and 5 bases at J, with 6 bases between the two ends. Germline V lookup: CDR1 SGHVS, CDR2 FQNEAQ. This CDR3 comprises 11 residues. The CDR3 is CASSPRETQYF. The DNA of the CDR3 is TGTGCCAGCAGCCCCCGGGAGACCCAGTACTTC.

J is TRBJ2-5 and V is TRBV7-8; the D gene is possibly TRBD1 (5 bases). Trimming took 9 bases from V and 0 from J, leaving 20 bases between them. The CDR3 extends over 16 amino acids. CDR1 and CDR2 from the germline V gene are SGHVS and FQNEAQ. CDR3 in amino acids: CASIRQRIPYQETQYF. In DNA form, the CDR3 reads TGTGCCAGTATCCGACAGCGTATCCCGTACCAAGAGACCCAGTACTTC.